This T cell receptor (beta chain) came from a study of T cells expressing NK-cell markers. CDR3 length: 13 amino acids. Germline CDR1 reads SGHNT; CDR2 reads YENEEA. TCRdb reworked the 5' RACE reads into one entry per CDR3 protein, no DNA. The sample includes 300,000 or so distinct CDR3 sequences. This clonotype was obtained from a woman between 18 and 70 years old in good health. The rearrangement uses TRBV11-3 and TRBJ2-1. Material: blood T cells: a sorted CD56 or NKG2C T cell subset, CD4+ or CD8+ T cells, or bulk PBMC T cells (not recorded which). The chain's CDR3 is CASSLGLSNEQFF.